The rows below give T cell receptor beta chains drawn from one sample of a study of T cell repertoires in cytomegalovirus infection. Antigen specificity for these receptors is unknown. Via MiXCR, TCRdb re-called the reads, giving one row per CDR3 protein. The table records 50,000 to 55,000 distinct CDR3 sequences, more than 15% of them present only once. Sample: CD8+ T cells from cultured PBMCs, taken from culture after CMV antigen stimulation. The receptors here all came from a human donor in good health (CMV status not recorded). Some clones in this sample may be carry-over from other donors' samples. Each CDR3 is given with its conserved first and last residue. A D gene is named only where the DNA matches it firmly. Rows may omit the clone size; those that give it use once, few, many or a size class.

j_call,clone_size,d_call,v_call,cdr3_aa
TRBJ2-5,NA,NA,TRBV7-2,CASSPIGGQAETQYF
TRBJ2-7,NA,NA,TRBV4-3,CASSQDAGNYEQYF
TRBJ2-1,NA,NA,TRBV6-2/TRBV6-3,CASTAGLSSYNEQFF
TRBJ1-1,NA,NA,TRBV11-1,CASSTSPTEAFF
TRBJ1-1,NA,TRBD1,TRBV6-2/TRBV6-3,CASSRSQGGTEAFF
TRBJ1-1,many,NA,TRBV12-5,CASGPDLNTEAFF
TRBJ2-2,NA,NA,TRBV29-1,CSVEGRGNTGELFF
TRBJ2-1,NA,NA,TRBV29-1,CSVVSGLGNEQFF
TRBJ2-2,NA,TRBD2,TRBV12-3/TRBV12-4,CASSLPGGVNTGELFF
TRBJ2-7,NA,TRBD1,TRBV14,CASSQWTGGYEQYF
TRBJ2-6,NA,NA,TRBV6-1,CASSDGWANVLTF
TRBJ2-6,NA,NA,TRBV7-8,CASSLTVKGNSGANVLTF
TRBJ2-2,NA,TRBD2,TRBV6-2/TRBV6-3,CASSIPGLAGYYTGELFF
TRBJ1-2,few,NA,TRBV12-3/TRBV12-4,CASSDTQLANYGYTF
TRBJ1-2,few,NA,TRBV27,CASSLKPGGAGYGYTF
TRBJ2-2,many,NA,TRBV6-2/TRBV6-3,CASSYSLGGELFF
TRBJ2-7,NA,TRBD2,TRBV2,CASRLSSGGYEQYF
TRBJ2-7,few,NA,TRBV7-9,CASSFSGDYEQYF
TRBJ2-2,NA,NA,TRBV27,CASSVGTATGELFF
TRBJ2-3,few,TRBD1,TRBV20-1,CSAVQGGPDTQYF
TRBJ1-4,NA,NA,TRBV14,CASSLRDTATNEKLFF
TRBJ1-1,NA,TRBD1,TRBV5-1,CASSFGTGRTEAFF
TRBJ1-4,NA,NA,TRBV10-3,CAISVKGPRDEKLFF
TRBJ2-5,few,TRBD2,TRBV7-2,CATGSGGANSETQYF
TRBJ2-1,NA,TRBD2,TRBV14,CASSQLVSGGAYNEQFF
TRBJ2-2,NA,NA,TRBV14,CASSQEHSSLAGELFF
TRBJ2-1,few,TRBD2,TRBV11-2,CASSLTSGQYNEQFF
TRBJ1-2,NA,NA,TRBV7-3,CASSPRRTPVGYTF
TRBJ2-1,few,NA,TRBV6-5,CASSTGTPSYNEQFF
TRBJ2-7,few,TRBD1,TRBV4-1,CASSQEDSGQGEYSYEQYF
TRBJ2-6,NA,NA,TRBV7-9,CASSLAWGANVLTF
TRBJ1-1,many,NA,TRBV7-9,CASSFVEGLTEAFF
TRBJ2-5,few,TRBD2,TRBV9,CASSDPSGPGETQYF
TRBJ2-7,many,NA,TRBV7-3,CASSLTGQDEQYF
TRBJ1-1,few,NA,TRBV7-2,CASTPDRRMRLINTEAFF
TRBJ2-1,many,NA,TRBV5-1,CASSFLGNEQFF
TRBJ1-1,NA,NA,TRBV7-2,CAIPDGNTEAFF